This is a list of T cell receptor beta chains from one sample in a study of T cells in Graves' hyperthyroidism and ophthalmopathy. TCRdb passed the multiplex PCR reads through MiXCR, listing each CDR3 protein once. This table holds over 200,000 distinct CDR3 sequences, about 18% found once. Sequenced material: blood. These receptors were obtained from a man in his forties with Graves' hyperthyroidism. CDR3s include the opening cysteine and the closing phenylalanine or tryptophan. D genes are given only for firm matches.

V gene: TRBV27
D gene: TRBD1
CDR3 protein: CASSLYRGQGAQETQYF

V gene: TRBV2
D gene: .
CDR3 protein: CASRTIRDTRRSSYNSPLHF

V gene: TRBV12-3/TRBV12-4
D gene: TRBD2
CDR3 protein: CASSLHSGGKSSYNEQFF

V gene: TRBV7-3
D gene: .
CDR3 protein: CASSLGAGKNIQYF

V gene: TRBV29-1
D gene: .
CDR3 protein: CSVRANTEAFF

V gene: TRBV4-3
D gene: .
CDR3 protein: CASSQDFAGPPGEQYF

V gene: TRBV5-1
D gene: TRBD1
CDR3 protein: CASSSYRDRGNAGELFF

V gene: TRBV7-2
D gene: .
CDR3 protein: CASSPRGFFTDTQYF

V gene: TRBV6-2/TRBV6-3
D gene: .
CDR3 protein: CASSYNGVVGDTQYF

V gene: TRBV28
D gene: .
CDR3 protein: CASRWLDQPQHF

V gene: TRBV3-1
D gene: .
CDR3 protein: CASSPRESYNEQFF

V gene: TRBV4-2
D gene: .
CDR3 protein: CASSQEVGSPLHF

V gene: TRBV9
D gene: .
CDR3 protein: CASSASGGTGQPQHF

V gene: TRBV4-2
D gene: .
CDR3 protein: CASSSGTNSYNSPLHF

V gene: TRBV12-5
D gene: .
CDR3 protein: CASAVGVSGSYEQYF

V gene: TRBV10-3
D gene: TRBD1
CDR3 protein: CAISEITGAAYEQYF

V gene: TRBV7-6
D gene: .
CDR3 protein: CASSMWDRSYEQYF

V gene: TRBV3-1
D gene: TRBD1
CDR3 protein: CASTRGYADGWETQYF

V gene: TRBV28
D gene: TRBD2
CDR3 protein: CASSSLAGGLYEQYF

V gene: TRBV6-4
D gene: TRBD1
CDR3 protein: CASSEGTGDGYTF

V gene: TRBV7-9
D gene: .
CDR3 protein: CASSPAMRWEQYF

V gene: TRBV4-3
D gene: .
CDR3 protein: CASSHWDDQGNEQYF

V gene: TRBV19
D gene: .
CDR3 protein: CANERRGAGKFVALHF

V gene: TRBV6-5
D gene: .
CDR3 protein: CASSSDSRGPLHF

V gene: TRBV18
D gene: TRBD1
CDR3 protein: CASSSRDSFGYTF

V gene: TRBV28
D gene: .
CDR3 protein: CASSQGDYGYTF

V gene: TRBV14
D gene: .
CDR3 protein: CASSQGGTPSYNEQFF

V gene: TRBV5-1
D gene: .
CDR3 protein: CASSVEKGGGTFYGYTF

V gene: TRBV7-9
D gene: .
CDR3 protein: CASSLSRAKQREQYF

V gene: TRBV11-2
D gene: TRBD2
CDR3 protein: CASTRSGLAGYEQFF

V gene: TRBV30
D gene: TRBD1
CDR3 protein: CAAQQGAGQPQHF

V gene: TRBV9
D gene: .
CDR3 protein: CASSADSTSHNEQFF